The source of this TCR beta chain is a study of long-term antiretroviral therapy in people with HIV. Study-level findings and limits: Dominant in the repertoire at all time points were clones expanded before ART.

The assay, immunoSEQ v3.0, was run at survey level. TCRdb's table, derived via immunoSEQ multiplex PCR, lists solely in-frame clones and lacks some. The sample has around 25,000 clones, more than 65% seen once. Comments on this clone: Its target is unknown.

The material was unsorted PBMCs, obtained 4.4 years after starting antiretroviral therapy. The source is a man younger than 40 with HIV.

CDR3 coding DNA: TGCGCCAGCAGTGGGACCTCCGGGACAGGGGGGGGACAGTACTTC. Translating gives CASSGTSGTGGGQYF. V is TRBV5-1 and J is TRBJ2-7; 11 bases match TRBD1. Germline V lookup: CDR1 SGHRS, CDR2 YFSETQ. The CDR3 sequence is 15 residues long. V lost 5 bases to trimming and J lost 10 bases; unmatched junction nucleotides: 14.